A single sample gave rise to the 14 T cell receptor beta chains below, sequenced in a study of T cells in Graves' hyperthyroidism and ophthalmopathy (dated by TCRdb to about 2019). Library generation was performed with multiplex PCR. Sequenced on an Illumina HiSeq 2000. The TCR beta CDR3 regions were amplified from the RNA transcripts. The TCR CDR3 was subjected to a first round of RT-PCR using the HTBI primer set and the Qiagen OneStep RT-PCR kit. TCRdb trimmed public reads at Q25 via fastp, called clones via MiXCR and kept in-frame beta chains. Merged by CDR3 protein, the rows form single entries marked with the most common genes and DNA. The sample table holds 93,000 or so distinct CDR3 sequences, of which around 50% were seen once. In total, the top ten clones hold roughly 24% of the sample. The sample taken for sequencing was blood. All receptors derive from a middle-aged man with Graves' hyperthyroidism.

The chain combines TRBV24-1 with TRBJ1-2; D not resolved. V lost 7 bases, J lost 5 bases, and 22 bases lay in between. The CDR3 is made up of 16 amino acids. The V gene's germline CDR1 is KGHDR and CDR2 SFDVKD. CDR3 sequence (DNA): TGTGCCACCAGCAGCCCACGGGGAACCGGTAGTTATGGCTACACCTTC. This gives the protein CATSSPRGTGSYGYTF.

This clonotype showed up many times. The CDR3 sequence is CASSITYTYEQYF. CDR3 DNA sequence: TGTGCCAGTAGTATAACGTACACCTACGAGCAGTACTTC. The chain is built from TRBV19 and TRBJ2-7; D not resolved. Trimming removed 2 bases at V and 2 bases at J, with 7 bases between. The CDR3 has 13 amino acids. Germline CDR1 and CDR2: LNHDA and SQIVND (reference sequence).

The chain is built from TRBV7-3 and TRBJ2-4; TRBD1 matches 7 bases. CDR1 is SGHTA and CDR2 is FQGTGA in the germline V gene. The CDR3 extends over 15 amino acids. V was clipped by 5 bases and J by 0 bases; unmatched bases: 4. The CDR3 protein is CASSKGQLAKNIQYF. CDR3 nucleotide sequence: TGTGCCAGCAGCAAGGGACAGCTAGCCAAAAACATTCAGTACTTC.

This clonotype was counted many times. A junction boundary mismatches the germline segment, possibly from a read error. The chain recombines TRBV7-7 with TRBJ2-5; 8 nucleotides agree with TRBD1. Germline values: CDR1 SSHAT, CDR2 FNYEAQ (reference sequence). The CDR3 runs 15 residues. The CDR3 loop reads CASSLGRQGAETQYF. The CDR3 DNA reads TGTGCTAGCAGCTTAGGAAGGCAGGGGGCTGAGACCCAGTACTTC. Drawing the rest from reference TRBV7-7 and TRBJ2-5, the complete variable domain is GAGVSQSPRYKVTKRGQDVTLRCDPISSHATLYWYQQALGQGPEFLTYFNYEAQPDKSGLPSDRFSAERPEGSISTLTIQRTEQRDSAMYRCASSLGRQGAETQYFGPGTRLLVL.

This clonotype was detected ten times or more. The chain carries TRBV5-8 and TRBJ2-1; perhaps TRBD1 as D (6 bases). Trimming left V 0 bases short and J 12 bases short, with 16 bases between. The CDR3 loop spans 14 amino acids. The germline V gene has CDR1 SGHTS and CDR2 YDEGEE. The CDR3 loop reads CASSLAATGRWQFF. Here the CDR3 DNA reads TGTGCCAGCAGCTTGGCCGCGACAGGCCGATGGCAGTTCTTC.

This clonotype was seen at least ten times. The CDR3 DNA sequence: TGTGCCACCAGCAGAGACAGGGGTGCGTACAATGAGCAGTTCTTC. Residues: CATSRDRGAYNEQFF. The rearrangement links TRBV15 to TRBJ2-1, with D maybe TRBD1 (6 bases). Germline loops: CDR1 LNHNV, CDR2 YYDKDF (reference sequence). The CDR3 loop spans 15 amino acids. V was cut by 0 bases and J by 4 bases, with 10 bases left in between.

This clonotype was seen many times. This chain uses TRBV2 with TRBJ2-3; 10 bases are shared with TRBD2. CDR3 length: 15 residues. The germline V gene encodes CDR1 SNHLY and CDR2 FYNNEI. Germline trimming cut 1 base from V and 4 bases from J; bases unmatched to any gene: 2. Here the CDR3 DNA reads TGTGCCAGCAGTGAAGTTAGCGGGGGGCCAGATACGCAGTATTTT. It yields the protein CASSEVSGGPDTQYF.

Points on this clonotype: The conserved phenylalanine or tryptophan is not found at the CDR3 terminus, so this likely reflects a read error. V is TRBV10-3 and J is TRBJ2-3; D possibly corresponds to TRBD2 (5 bases). The germline V gene has CDR1 ENHRY and CDR2 SYGVKD. CDR3 length equals 13 residues. This CDR3 is CVINQDFTDTQYL. The CDR3, as DNA: TGTGTCATCAACCAGGACTTCACAGATACGCAGTATCTT.

The J gene is TRBJ2-7, the V gene TRBV2; 9 bases fit TRBD1. V trimming: 6 bases; J trimming: 4 bases; junction bases outside the gene matches: 1. The CDR3 is made up of 12 amino acids. Germline-derived CDR1 and CDR2 are SNHLY and FYNNEI. The CDR3 sequence is CASRGQGYEQYF. DNA of the CDR3: TGTGCCAGCAGAGGACAGGGGTACGAGCAGTACTTC.

This clonotype showed up just a few times. J is TRBJ2-1 and V is TRBV7-3, with TRBD2 matching over 10 bases. Germline loops: CDR1 SGHTA, CDR2 FQGTGA. With V trimmed by 6 bases and J by 8 bases, 4 bases remained unmatched. This CDR3 is 13 amino acids long. CDR3 sequence reads: CASSLAGVDEQFF. The DNA of the CDR3 is TGTGCCAGCAGTCTAGCGGGAGTAGATGAGCAGTTCTTC.

This clonotype was detected ten times or more. The rearrangement joins TRBV2 to TRBJ2-7, with D possibly being TRBD2 (5 bases). V lost 8 bases, J lost 6 bases, and 20 bases lay in between. The CDR3 contains 14 residues. The germline V gene encodes CDR1 SNHLY and CDR2 FYNNEI. The CDR3 reads CASRREQKKGEQYF. The CDR3 DNA reads TGTGCCAGCCGTCGGGAACAAAAAAAGGGCGAGCAGTACTTC.

The table lists this clonotype with many counts. The chain is built from TRBV9 and TRBJ2-1, with a weak D call TRBD2 (5 bases). The V end lost 0 bases, the J end lost 8 bases, and 9 bases lay between the germline ends. The CDR3 spans 13 residues. The germline V gene encodes CDR1 SGDLS and CDR2 YYNGEE. For the CDR3, the DNA is TGTGCCAGCAGCGTAGGCCCCGGGGATGAGCAGTTCTTC. The encoded protein is CASSVGPGDEQFF.

This clonotype was counted at least ten times. This rearrangement joins TRBV29-1 to TRBJ2-1, with a tentative D call TRBD2 (6 bases). Trimming left V 3 bases short and J 7 bases short, with 16 bases between. CDR3 length equals 14 residues. CDR1 and CDR2 (germline): SQVTM, ANQGSEA. The CDR3 bases are TGCAGCGTTGACGGCGGGGTAAATTCGAATGAGCAGTTCTTC. Its protein product is CSVDGGVNSNEQFF.

This clonotype appeared a few times. The rearrangement joins TRBV7-9 to TRBJ2-1; D not certain. The CDR3 extends over 14 amino acids. Germline V lookup: CDR1 SEHNR, CDR2 FQNEAQ (reference sequence). Trimming removed 11 bases from V and 4 bases from J, with 18 bases in between. The CDR3 is CAWSSGFGYNEQFF. The CDR3, as DNA: TGTGCCTGGAGTTCCGGCTTTGGGTACAATGAGCAGTTCTTC.